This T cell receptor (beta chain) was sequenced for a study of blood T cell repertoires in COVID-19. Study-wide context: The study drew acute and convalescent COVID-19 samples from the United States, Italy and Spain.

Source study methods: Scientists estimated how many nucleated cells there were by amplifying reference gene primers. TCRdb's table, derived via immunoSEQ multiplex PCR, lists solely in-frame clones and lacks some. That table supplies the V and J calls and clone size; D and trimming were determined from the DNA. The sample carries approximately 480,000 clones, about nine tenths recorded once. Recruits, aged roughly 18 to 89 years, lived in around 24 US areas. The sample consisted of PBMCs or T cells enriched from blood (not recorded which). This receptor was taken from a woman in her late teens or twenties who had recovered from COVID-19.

The CDR3 is CASSYRQGEKDTQYF. The CDR3 nucleotides read TGTGCCAGCAGTTACCGACAGGGGGAGAAAGATACGCAGTATTTT. The rearrangement uses TRBV5-4 and TRBJ2-3; TRBD1 matches at 9 bases. Per the germline V gene, CDR1 is SGHNT and CDR2 is YYREEE (reference sequence). V trimming: 5 bases; J trimming: 5 bases; junction bases outside the gene matches: 9. There are 15 residues in the CDR3.